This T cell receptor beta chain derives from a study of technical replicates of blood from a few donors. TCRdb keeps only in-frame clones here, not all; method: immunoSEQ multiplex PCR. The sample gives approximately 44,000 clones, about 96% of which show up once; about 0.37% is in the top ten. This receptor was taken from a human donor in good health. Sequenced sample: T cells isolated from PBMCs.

CDR3 residues: CASRQDTTYGYTF. For the CDR3, the DNA is TGTGCCAGCAGGCAGGACACAACCTATGGCTACACCTTC. The chain couples TRBV7-9 to TRBJ1-2; TRBD1 is a possible D gene (5 bases). Germline V CDR1 and CDR2: SEHNR, FQNEAQ (reference sequence). The CDR3 contains 13 residues. Trimming cost V 6 bases and J 4 bases, with 12 bases left between them.